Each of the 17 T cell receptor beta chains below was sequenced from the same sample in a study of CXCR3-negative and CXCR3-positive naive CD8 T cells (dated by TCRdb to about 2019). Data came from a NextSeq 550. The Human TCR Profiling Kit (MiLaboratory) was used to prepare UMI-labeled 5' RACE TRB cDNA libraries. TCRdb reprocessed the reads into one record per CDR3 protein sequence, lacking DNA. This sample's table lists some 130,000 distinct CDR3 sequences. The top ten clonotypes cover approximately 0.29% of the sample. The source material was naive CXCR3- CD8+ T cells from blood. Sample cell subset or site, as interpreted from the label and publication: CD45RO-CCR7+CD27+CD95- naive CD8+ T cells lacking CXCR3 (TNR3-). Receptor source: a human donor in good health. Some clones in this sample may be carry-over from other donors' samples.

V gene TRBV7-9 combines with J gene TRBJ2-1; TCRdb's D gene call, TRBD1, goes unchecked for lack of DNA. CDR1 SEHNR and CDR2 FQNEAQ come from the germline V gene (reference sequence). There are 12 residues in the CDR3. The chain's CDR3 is CASSFDRGGQFF.

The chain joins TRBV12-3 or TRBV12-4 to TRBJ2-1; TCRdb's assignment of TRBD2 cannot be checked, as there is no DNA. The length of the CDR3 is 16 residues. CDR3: CASSRTSGSSYNEQFF.

The CDR3 sequence: CASVSGGRANTGELFF. The V and J genes are TRBV12-5 and TRBJ2-2; TCRdb designates TRBD1, a call that cannot be tested without DNA. The germline gives CDR1 LGHNT, CDR2 FRNRAP. This CDR3 is 16 amino acids long.

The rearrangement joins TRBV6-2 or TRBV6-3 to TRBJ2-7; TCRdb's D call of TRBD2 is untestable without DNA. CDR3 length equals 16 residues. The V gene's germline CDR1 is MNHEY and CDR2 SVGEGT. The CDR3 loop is CASSSDLAVRSYEQYF.

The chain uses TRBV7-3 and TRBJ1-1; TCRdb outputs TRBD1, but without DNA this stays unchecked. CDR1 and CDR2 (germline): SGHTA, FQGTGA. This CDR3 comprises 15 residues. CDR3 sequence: CASSPTGGVSSEAFF.

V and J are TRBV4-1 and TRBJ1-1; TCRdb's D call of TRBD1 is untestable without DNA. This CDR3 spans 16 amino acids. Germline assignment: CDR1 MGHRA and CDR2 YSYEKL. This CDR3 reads CASSQDNWGAYTEAFF.

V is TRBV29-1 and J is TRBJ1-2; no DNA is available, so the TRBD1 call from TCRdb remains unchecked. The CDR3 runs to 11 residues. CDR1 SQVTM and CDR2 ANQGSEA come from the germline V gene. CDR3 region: CSVPGAYGYTF.

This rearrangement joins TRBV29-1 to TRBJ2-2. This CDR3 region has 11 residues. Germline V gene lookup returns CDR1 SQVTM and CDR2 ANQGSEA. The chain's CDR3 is CSVERIGELFF.

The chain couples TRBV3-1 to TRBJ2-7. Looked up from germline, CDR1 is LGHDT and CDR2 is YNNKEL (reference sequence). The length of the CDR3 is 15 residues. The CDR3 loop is CASSQGVLSDYEQYF.

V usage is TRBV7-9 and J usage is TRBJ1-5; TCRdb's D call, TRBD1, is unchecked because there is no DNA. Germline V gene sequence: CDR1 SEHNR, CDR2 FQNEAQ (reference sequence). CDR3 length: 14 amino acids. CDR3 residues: CASSLGQGNQPQHF.

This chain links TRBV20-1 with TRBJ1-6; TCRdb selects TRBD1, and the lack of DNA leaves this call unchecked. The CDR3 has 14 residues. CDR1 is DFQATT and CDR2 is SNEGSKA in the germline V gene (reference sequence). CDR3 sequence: CSAEGTEVNSPLHF.

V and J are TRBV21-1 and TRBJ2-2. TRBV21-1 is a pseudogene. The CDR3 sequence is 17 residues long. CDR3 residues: CASSKVKGSATPGSCFF.

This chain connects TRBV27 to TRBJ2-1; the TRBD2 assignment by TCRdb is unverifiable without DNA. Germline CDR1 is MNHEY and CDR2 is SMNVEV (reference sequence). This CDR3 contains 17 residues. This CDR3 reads CASSSWTSDDYYNEQFF.

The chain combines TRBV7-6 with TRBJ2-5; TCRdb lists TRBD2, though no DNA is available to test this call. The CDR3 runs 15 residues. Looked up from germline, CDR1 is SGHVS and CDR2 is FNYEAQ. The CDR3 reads CASSLYIGAEETQYF. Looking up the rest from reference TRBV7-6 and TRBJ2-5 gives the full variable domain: GAGVSQSPRYKVTKRGQDVALRCDPISGHVSLYWYRQALGQGPEFLTYFNYEAQQDKSGLPNDRFSAERPEGSISTLTIQRTEQRDSAMYRCASSLYIGAEETQYFGPGTRLLVL.

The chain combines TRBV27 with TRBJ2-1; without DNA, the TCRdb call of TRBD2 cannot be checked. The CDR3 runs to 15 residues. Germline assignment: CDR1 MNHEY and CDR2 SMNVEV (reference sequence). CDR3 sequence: CASSPSGGPYNEQFF.

This CDR3 reads CASSARGNEQFF. V and J are TRBV9 and TRBJ2-1; TCRdb returns TRBD1, unconfirmable since there is no DNA. Germline V gene data show CDR1 as SGDLS and CDR2 as YYNGEE. The CDR3 sequence is 12 residues long.

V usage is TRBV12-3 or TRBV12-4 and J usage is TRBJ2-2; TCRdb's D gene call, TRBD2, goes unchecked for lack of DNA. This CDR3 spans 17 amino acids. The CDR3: CASSPLAGETNTGELFF.